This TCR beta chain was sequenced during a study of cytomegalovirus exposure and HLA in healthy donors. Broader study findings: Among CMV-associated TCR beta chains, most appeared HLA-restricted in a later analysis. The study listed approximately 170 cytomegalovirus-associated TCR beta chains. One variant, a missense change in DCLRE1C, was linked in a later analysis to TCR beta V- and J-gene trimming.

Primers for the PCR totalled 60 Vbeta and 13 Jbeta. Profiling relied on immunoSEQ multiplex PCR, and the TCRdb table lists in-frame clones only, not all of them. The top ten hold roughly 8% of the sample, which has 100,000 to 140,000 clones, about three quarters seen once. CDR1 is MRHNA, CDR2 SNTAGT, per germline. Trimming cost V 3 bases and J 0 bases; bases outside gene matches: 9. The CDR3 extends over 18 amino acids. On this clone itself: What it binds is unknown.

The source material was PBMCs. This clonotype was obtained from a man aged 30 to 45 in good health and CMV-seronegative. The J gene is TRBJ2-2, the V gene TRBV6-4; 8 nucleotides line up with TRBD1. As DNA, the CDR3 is TGTGCCAGCAGTGAGGCGGGCAGGGGGCATTCGAACACCGGGGAGCTGTTTTTT. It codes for CASSEAGRGHSNTGELFF.